This T cell receptor beta chain came from a study of CD4 and CD8 cells across lung adenocarcinoma regions. Localized lung adenocarcinoma, a non-small cell lung cancer, affected the donors. CDR3 size: 15 residues. Germline CDR1 WNHNN, CDR2 SYGVQD (reference sequence). V was clipped by 2 bases and J by 1 base; unmatched bases: 2. TCRdb re-called the PCR reads with MiXCR, one entry per CDR3 protein. The table records roughly 13,000 distinct CDR3 sequences, roughly 48% of them present only once. This clonotype counts as medium-sized. The receptor comes from a male donor with lung adenocarcinoma. The CD4 and CD8 labels of this study may be unreliable. The chain combines TRBV10-1 with TRBJ2-3; 8 positions match TRBD2. Sequencing used CD4+ T cells from the center of a lung tumor. CDR3 sequence: CASSEEGLGTDTQYF. The CDR3, as DNA: TGCGCCAGCAGTGAGGAGGGACTAGGCACAGATACGCAGTATTTT.